Following are 27 T cell receptor beta chains from one sample sequenced in a study of shared clonotypes between healthy human individuals. Some clones are missing from TCRdb's copy, which holds only in-frame ones; the method was immunoSEQ multiplex PCR. The table has 2 million or so clones, about 95% seen once. Positively selected for CCR7, the CD45RO-negative cells used as naive CD8 cells excluded terminally differentiated effector memory CD45RA+ cells. The material sequenced was naive CD8+ T cells sorted from blood. Receptors were obtained from a man aged 18-30 years in good health.

The genes are TRBV19 and TRBJ2-7; D might be TRBD2 (5 bases). Trimming took off 0 bases at V and 5 bases at J, with 11 bases between the two ends. Germline CDR1 LNHDA, CDR2 SQIVND (reference sequence). The CDR3 covers 14 residues. The CDR3 nucleotides are TGTGCCAGTAGTATAGAGGTAGCCGGGGACGAGCAGTACTTC. Translating it yields CASSIEVAGDEQYF.

This clone appeared a single time. This chain connects TRBV4-1 to TRBJ1-5; D perhaps matches TRBD1 (5 bases). The germline V gene has CDR1 MGHRA and CDR2 YSYEKL. Trimming removed 0 bases from V and 1 base from J, with 10 bases in between. CDR3 length: 16 residues. CDR3 bases: TGCGCCAGCAGCCAAGACGGGGGATTGAGCAATCAGCCCCAGCATTTT. Protein sequence: CASSQDGGLSNQPQHF.

In this sample, this clone turned up once. This chain uses TRBV19 with TRBJ2-7, with 8 nucleotides matching TRBD1. The CDR3 length is 15 residues. CDR1 LNHDA and CDR2 SQIVND come from the germline V gene (reference sequence). Trimming at V came to 3 bases and at J to 4 bases, leaving 8 bases not matched to a gene. The CDR3 DNA follows: TGTGCCAGTAGTATCGCCCAGGGGGCGCTTTACGAGCAGTACTTC. The encoded protein is CASSIAQGALYEQYF. The full variable domain, its missing parts supplied by reference TRBV19 and TRBJ2-7, is DGGITQSPKYLFRKEGQNVTLSCEQNLNHDAMYWYRQDPGQGLRLIYYSQIVNDFQKGDIAEGYSVSREKKESFPLTVTSAQKNPTAFYLCASSIAQGALYEQYFGPGTRLTVT.

Here the CDR3 reads CASSQYRGGGEKLFF. CDR3 bases: TGTGCCAGCTCACAATACCGTGGGGGCGGAGAAAAACTGTTTTTT. This chain uses TRBV18 with TRBJ1-4, with a possible D match to TRBD1 (6 bases). V lost 4 bases and J lost 8, with 17 bases in between. Germline assignment: CDR1 KGHSH and CDR2 LQKENI. The CDR3 sequence is 15 residues long.

V and J are TRBV19 and TRBJ2-5; no definite D call. Germline V CDR1 and CDR2: LNHDA, SQIVND (reference sequence). CDR3 length: 13 residues. The V gene lost 0 bases and the J gene lost 3 bases, with 5 bases spanning the gap. The CDR3 nucleotides read TGTGCCAGTAGTATAGACATAGAAGAGACCCAGTACTTC. Encoded protein: CASSIDIEETQYF. Variable domain in full (rest from reference TRBV19 and TRBJ2-5): DGGITQSPKYLFRKEGQNVTLSCEQNLNHDAMYWYRQDPGQGLRLIYYSQIVNDFQKGDIAEGYSVSREKKESFPLTVTSAQKNPTAFYLCASSIDIEETQYFGPGTRLLVL.

CDR3 DNA: TGTGCCAGCAGCCTTGGGACAGGGGGCATCTACGAGCAGTACTTC. Amino acid sequence: CASSLGTGGIYEQYF. The genes are TRBV11-2 and TRBJ2-7; 12 bases align to TRBD1. The junction had 5 bases not matched to a gene; V was cut back by 5 bases and J by 3 bases. Looked up from germline, CDR1 is SGHAT and CDR2 is FQNNGV. The CDR3 length is 15 residues. The full variable domain, with the rest looked up from reference TRBV11-2 and TRBJ2-7, is EAGVAQSPRYKIIEKRQSVAFWCNPISGHATLYWYQQILGQGPKLLIQFQNNGVVDDSQLPKDRFSAERLKGVDSTLKIQPAKLEDSAVYLCASSLGTGGIYEQYFGPGTRLTVT.

Turning to this clone: In the same sample, other DNA sequences code for this CDR3. The V call is TRBV5-6, the J call TRBJ2-7; tentatively, D is TRBD2 (7 bases). The CDR3 runs to 15 residues. The germline V gene has CDR1 SGHDT and CDR2 YYEEEE. V dropped 0 bases and J dropped 2 bases, with 12 bases sitting between them. CDR3 coding DNA: TGTGCCAGCAGCTTGGGGGGCGGGGGCCCCTACGAGCAGTACTTC. Translating it yields CASSLGGGGPYEQYF.

This chain links TRBV2 with TRBJ2-7; the D call may be TRBD1 or TRBD2 (6 bases each). CDR3 length: 14 amino acids. In germline, CDR1 is SNHLY, CDR2 FYNNEI. The V end was cut by 4 bases, the J end by 6 bases, with 16 bases between. The CDR3 reads CASSGARGAFEQYF. Here the CDR3 DNA reads TGTGCCAGCAGTGGGGCGAGGGGGGCGTTCGAGCAGTACTTC.

The genes are TRBV7-9 and TRBJ2-2; perhaps TRBD2 as D (6 bases). The CDR3 consists of 14 residues. Deletions cut 10 bases from V and 2 bases from J, with 14 bases between. Germline assignment: CDR1 SEHNR and CDR2 FQNEAQ (reference sequence). CDR3 residues: CATVEGRNTGELFF. DNA of the CDR3: TGTGCCACCGTGGAGGGGAGAAACACCGGGGAGCTGTTTTTT.

V gene TRBV6-5 combines with J gene TRBJ2-2, with D possibly TRBD2 on 6 matching bases. V lost 1 base, J lost 4 bases, and 13 bases lay in between. This CDR3 contains 16 residues. CDR1 is MNHEY and CDR2 is SVGAGI in the germline V gene. DNA of the CDR3: TGTGCCAGCAGTTACTGGGGCGGGGAAGTCACCGGGGAGCTGTTTTTT. Amino acids: CASSYWGGEVTGELFF.

The chain is built from TRBV7-2 and TRBJ2-3, with TRBD1 matching over 10 bases. The CDR3 has 16 residues. In germline, CDR1 is SGHTA, CDR2 FQGNSA. Losses at the gene ends were 5 bases for V and 2 bases for J; bases not matched to a gene: 7. The CDR3 DNA follows: TGTGCCAGCAGCGGGGACAGGGGATATGTCACAGATACGCAGTATTTT. Translating it yields CASSGDRGYVTDTQYF.

This clone occurred once. This chain connects TRBV29-1 to TRBJ2-5, with D possibly being TRBD1 or TRBD2 (5 bases each). The J call may be in error: the DNA end matches TRBJ2-7 better. Germline CDR1 SQVTM, CDR2 ANQGSEA. The CDR3 is made up of 12 amino acids. CDR3 sequence (DNA): TGCAGCGTGGGGGACCGCCCCTACGAGCAGTACTTC. Protein: CSVGDRPYEQYF.

The chain joins TRBV27 to TRBJ2-7; D is possibly TRBD1 (6 bases). CDR1 is MNHEY, CDR2 SMNVEV, per germline (reference sequence). V was pared by 6 bases and J by 1 base, with 16 bases between. This CDR3 contains 15 residues. CDR3 in amino acids: CASRDPGHSSYEQYF. The CDR3, as DNA: TGTGCCAGCAGGGATCCGGGACACAGTTCCTACGAGCAGTACTTC.

V gene TRBV4-1 combines with J gene TRBJ2-2; weak D call: TRBD1 (6 bases). The CDR3 spans 13 residues. Germline-derived CDR1 and CDR2 are MGHRA and YSYEKL. The V end lost 4 bases, the J end lost 7 bases, and 10 bases lay between the germline ends. The CDR3 spells CASSLGQLGELFF. CDR3 DNA sequence: TGCGCCAGCAGCCTAGGACAGCTCGGGGAGCTGTTTTTT.

Written as DNA, the CDR3 is TGCGCCAGCACCCCGACAAATTCGAACACCGGGGAGCTGTTTTTT. It is translated as CASTPTNSNTGELFF. This rearrangement joins TRBV5-1 to TRBJ2-2, with D unresolved. V was cut by 6 bases and J by 0 bases, with 12 bases left in between. Germline V gene data show CDR1 as SGHRS and CDR2 as YFSETQ. CDR3 size: 15 residues. Variable domain in full (rest from reference TRBV5-1 and TRBJ2-2): KAGVTQTPRYLIKTRGQQVTLSCSPISGHRSVSWYQQTPGQGLQFLFEYFSETQRNKGNFPGRFSGRQFSNSRSEMNVSTLELGDSALYLCASTPTNSNTGELFFGEGSRLTVL.

This chain uses TRBV28 with TRBJ2-1; 13 nucleotides agree with TRBD2. CDR1 MDHEN and CDR2 SYDVKM come from the germline V gene. V was pared by 8 bases and J by 9 bases, with 10 bases of the junction left unmatched. The CDR3 sequence is 15 residues long. The CDR3 loop reads CASLQGLAGWGEQFF. The CDR3 DNA is TGTGCCAGCCTCCAGGGACTAGCGGGGTGGGGTGAGCAGTTCTTC.

The chain is built from TRBV11-2 and TRBJ2-3, with D unresolved. Trimming left V 5 bases short and J 6 bases short, with 12 bases between. Germline V CDR1 and CDR2: SGHAT, FQNNGV. The CDR3 length is 13 residues. The CDR3 sequence is CASSPEVLDTQYF. The CDR3 nucleotides read TGTGCCAGCAGCCCTGAAGTGTTGGATACGCAGTATTTT.

The genes are TRBV9 and TRBJ2-1, with 10 bases identical to TRBD2. Germline assignment: CDR1 SGDLS and CDR2 YYNGEE. With V trimmed by 4 bases and J by 5 bases, 6 bases remained unmatched. The CDR3 is 15 amino acids. The CDR3 is CASSFSGRADNEQFF. For the CDR3, the DNA is TGTGCCAGCAGCTTCAGCGGGAGGGCCGACAATGAGCAGTTCTTC.

This chain connects TRBV5-1 to TRBJ2-3, with 8 bases aligning to TRBD2. Germline V gives CDR1 SGHRS, CDR2 YFSETQ. The CDR3 sequence is 14 residues long. V shed 4 bases, J shed 4 bases, and the junction held 5 bases outside the gene matches. The CDR3 nucleotides are TGCGCCAGCAGCCTGAGCGGGAGTCCAGATACGCAGTATTTT. Its translation: CASSLSGSPDTQYF.

A single count supports this clone. This chain links TRBV6-5 with TRBJ1-5; D may be TRBD1 (5 bases). Germline lookup yields CDR1 MNHEY and CDR2 SVGAGI. This CDR3 region has 15 residues. Trimming removed 6 bases at V and 7 bases at J, with 19 bases between. The CDR3 coding sequence is TGTGCCAGCAGCACCGGGGCTACGAAGGTCCAGCCCCAGCATTTT. Translating it yields CASSTGATKVQPQHF.

The V call is TRBV19, the J call TRBJ2-1, with 9 positions matching TRBD2. The length of the CDR3 is 15 residues. Germline trimming cut 3 bases from V and 4 bases from J; bases unmatched to any gene: 4. Germline V gene lookup returns CDR1 LNHDA and CDR2 SQIVND (reference sequence). In DNA, the CDR3 is TGTGCCAGTAGTATGACAGCGGGAGGTTACAATGAGCAGTTCTTC. Its translation is CASSMTAGGYNEQFF.

The chain is built from TRBV4-3 and TRBJ1-4; TRBD1 might be the D (5 bases). This CDR3 has 17 amino acids. CDR1 is LGHNA, CDR2 YSLEER, per germline. V was shortened by 3 bases and J by 0 bases, with 14 bases between the two germline ends. The CDR3, as DNA: TGCGCCAGCAGCCATCAGGGAGAGGAATCAACTAATGAAAAACTGTTTTTT. Translating it yields CASSHQGEESTNEKLFF.

This rearrangement joins TRBV27 to TRBJ1-4; D is uncertain. The V end lost 3 bases, the J end lost 3 bases, and 14 bases lay between the germline ends. The CDR3 contains 16 residues. Germline CDR1 and CDR2: MNHEY and SMNVEV (reference sequence). The CDR3 sequence is CASSFSETPANEKLFF. The CDR3 DNA is TGTGCCAGCAGTTTTTCGGAGACACCGGCTAATGAAAAACTGTTTTTT.

On this clone: Other DNA variants within this sample encode the same CDR3. The chain is built from TRBV6-1 and TRBJ2-3; D is tentatively TRBD1 or TRBD2 (5 bases each). This CDR3 region has 15 residues. Germline V gives CDR1 MNHNS, CDR2 SASEGT. Trimming stripped 3 bases from V and 2 bases from J, with 12 bases between. CDR3 protein: CASSELRGPTDTQYF. In DNA, the CDR3 is TGTGCCAGCAGTGAGCTCCGGGGCCCCACAGATACGCAGTATTTT.

J is TRBJ2-5 and V is TRBV5-1; maybe TRBD2 (5 bases). This CDR3 contains 14 residues. Per germline, CDR1 SGHRS and CDR2 YFSETQ. V gave up 0 bases and J gave up 4 bases, with 10 bases separating them. The CDR3 DNA reads as TGCGCCAGCAGCTTGGAGGACTTTGCAGAGACCCAGTACTTC. Encoded protein: CASSLEDFAETQYF.

Regarding this clone: The sample has other DNA sequences that encode this CDR3 too. The CDR3: CASSDRGSTEAFF. The CDR3 DNA reads TGTGCCAGCAGCGACAGGGGTTCGACTGAAGCTTTCTTT. This sequence joins TRBV13 and TRBJ1-1; 8 bases are shared with TRBD1. The CDR3 loop spans 13 amino acids. V was pared by 5 bases and J by 5 bases, with 4 bases of the junction left unmatched. Germline values: CDR1 PRHDT, CDR2 FYEKMQ (reference sequence).

The J gene is TRBJ1-2, the V gene TRBV28; tentatively, D is TRBD1 (5 bases). Trimming cost V 6 bases and J 4 bases, with 18 bases left between them. There are 15 residues in the CDR3. Germline CDR1 MDHEN, CDR2 SYDVKM. CDR3 region: CASSHRQTPSYGYTF. The DNA of the CDR3 is TGTGCCAGCAGCCACCGACAGACCCCCAGCTATGGCTACACCTTC.